One and the same sample provided the 23 T cell receptor beta chains below, sequenced in a study of T cells in tumors after PD-1 blockade. Here immunoSEQ multiplex PCR was the method, and the copy in TCRdb shows in-frame clones only, minus some. The data show about 47,000 clones, approximately 79% seen once. This material consisted of PBMCs, taken before anti-PD-1 treatment. These TCRs come from a human donor with basal cell carcinoma.

The chain links TRBV19 to TRBJ1-2; D call uncertain. Trimming took 6 bases from V and 4 from J, leaving 9 bases between them. The CDR3 covers 12 residues. Per the germline V gene, CDR1 is LNHDA and CDR2 is SQIVND (reference sequence). CDR3 nucleotide sequence: TGTGCCAGTAGCGGGCAGGCCTATGGCTACACCTTC. This encodes CASSGQAYGYTF.

The rearrangement uses TRBV5-1 and TRBJ2-3; no clear D. The germline gives CDR1 SGHRS, CDR2 YFSETQ. The CDR3 has 13 residues. Trimming removed 2 bases at V and 1 base at J, with 5 bases between. The CDR3 DNA reads as TGCGCCAGCAGCTTCATAGGCACAGATACGCAGTATTTT. It specifies CASSFIGTDTQYF.

This clone was seen a single time. The rearrangement joins TRBV19 to TRBJ1-1; D unresolved. CDR1 and CDR2 from the germline V gene are LNHDA and SQIVND (reference sequence). The CDR3 is 16 residues long. V was clipped by 0 bases and J by 4 bases, with 15 bases between them. The CDR3 loop reads CASSIDLRWPGTEAFF. Written as DNA, the CDR3 is TGTGCCAGTAGTATAGATCTCCGGTGGCCTGGCACTGAAGCTTTCTTT.

The chain recombines TRBV19 with TRBJ1-1; TRBD1 agrees at 7 bases. This CDR3 has 17 residues. CDR1 is LNHDA and CDR2 is SQIVND in the germline V gene (reference sequence). V lost 5 bases, J lost 3 bases, and 15 bases stayed unmatched. Written as DNA, the CDR3 is TGTGCCAGTAGTCTAAGACAGGGTTCAGCTGTGGACACTGAAGCTTTCTTT. Encoded protein: CASSLRQGSAVDTEAFF.

This chain connects TRBV18 to TRBJ1-1; D not resolved. The CDR3 loop spans 12 amino acids. V lost 3 bases to trimming and J lost 11 bases, with 13 bases between them. Germline-derived CDR1 and CDR2 are KGHSH and LQKENI. The chain's CDR3 is CASSPGFGWAFF. Here the CDR3 DNA reads TGTGCCAGCTCACCCGGGTTTGGCTGGGCTTTCTTT.

This chain connects TRBV2 to TRBJ2-2; D possibly matches TRBD1 or TRBD2 (5 bases each). The CDR3 totals 14 residues. Germline V gene sequence: CDR1 SNHLY, CDR2 FYNNEI. Trimming removed 6 bases at V and 6 bases at J, with 14 bases between. The CDR3 sequence: CASRQQVSAGELFF. CDR3 coding DNA: TGTGCCAGCAGACAACAGGTTAGCGCCGGGGAGCTGTTTTTT.

As concerns this clone: Other DNA variants within this sample encode the same CDR3. V gene TRBV24-1 combines with J gene TRBJ2-5; 8 nucleotides match TRBD1. The CDR3 has 15 amino acids. J gave up 2 bases and V 4 bases, and 5 bases lay outside the gene matches. The V gene's germline CDR1 is KGHDR and CDR2 SFDVKD. The CDR3 reads CATSDPGTGQETQYF. The CDR3 DNA reads as TGTGCCACCAGTGACCCCGGGACAGGACAAGAGACCCAGTACTTC.

This sequence joins TRBV19 and TRBJ1-3; a possible D gene is TRBD1 (6 bases). Germline V gene lookup returns CDR1 LNHDA and CDR2 SQIVND (reference sequence). Trimming stripped 7 bases from V and 0 bases from J, with 13 bases between. This CDR3 has 15 residues. CDR3 amino acids: CASNKGVPSGNTIYF. The CDR3 DNA reads TGTGCCAGTAATAAGGGGGTTCCCTCTGGAAACACCATATATTTT.

V gene TRBV6-1 combines with J gene TRBJ1-3; D gene unclear. CDR1 and CDR2 from the germline V gene are MNHNS and SASEGT. CDR3 length equals 16 residues. V gave up 4 bases and J gave up 2 bases, with 15 bases separating them. The CDR3 loop reads CASSGVDLLAGNTIYF. CDR3 nucleotide sequence: TGTGCCAGCAGTGGGGTAGATCTATTAGCTGGAAACACCATATATTTT.

CDR3 sequence: CALTGDIMNTEAFF. The DNA of the CDR3 is TGTGCCCTTACAGGGGATATTATGAACACTGAAGCTTTCTTT. V gene TRBV30 combines with J gene TRBJ1-1, with TRBD1 matching 7 bases. In germline, CDR1 is GTSNPN, CDR2 SVGIG (reference sequence). V lost 8 bases, J lost 0 bases, and 9 bases stayed unmatched. The CDR3 totals 14 residues.

The J gene is TRBJ2-7, the V gene TRBV6-5; D is perhaps TRBD1 (5 bases). The CDR3 loop spans 12 amino acids. CDR1 is MNHEY and CDR2 is SVGAGI in the germline V gene. V lost 8 bases to trimming and J lost 5 bases, with 13 bases between them. CDR3 DNA sequence: TGTGCCAGCCGCAGGGCCCCCCACGAGCAGTACTTC. Its protein product is CASRRAPHEQYF.

V is TRBV30 and J is TRBJ2-3, with D tentatively TRBD1 or TRBD2 (5 bases each). Germline V gene sequence: CDR1 GTSNPN, CDR2 SVGIG (reference sequence). The CDR3 has 17 residues. V gave up 0 bases and J gave up 4 bases, with 20 bases separating them. The chain's CDR3 is CAWSVSRGPGPSDTQYF. The CDR3 coding sequence is TGTGCCTGGAGTGTCAGCCGCGGACCGGGGCCGTCAGATACGCAGTATTTT.

The J gene is TRBJ2-7, the V gene TRBV18, with 10 bases matching TRBD2. The CDR3 sequence is 15 residues long. Germline V gives CDR1 KGHSH, CDR2 LQKENI. V lost 6 bases, J lost 6 bases, and 11 bases stayed unmatched. The CDR3 region has the DNA TGTGCCAGCTCGTTACTAGCGGGATTCGGCTCCGAGCAGTACTTC. Its protein product is CASSLLAGFGSEQYF.

V is TRBV2 and J is TRBJ1-5, with 11 positions matching TRBD1. CDR3 length: 17 residues. With 3 bases clipped from V and 4 bases from J, the junction kept 8 bases outside the gene matches. CDR1 and CDR2 from the germline V gene are SNHLY and FYNNEI. CDR3 bases: TGTGCCAGCAGTGATCCCCGGACAGGGGGCGGGAATCAGCCCCAGCATTTT. This translates into CASSDPRTGGGNQPQHF.

V and J are TRBV2 and TRBJ1-2, with D perhaps matching TRBD1 (5 bases). Deletions cut 2 bases from V and 5 bases from J, with 6 bases between. Germline V gene sequence: CDR1 SNHLY, CDR2 FYNNEI. This CDR3 is 12 amino acids long. CDR3 sequence: CASSEQGYGYTF. The CDR3 bases are TGTGCCAGCAGTGAACAGGGATATGGCTACACCTTC.

The gene calls are TRBV5-4 and TRBJ2-5; TRBD2 might be the D (7 bases). CDR1 and CDR2 from the germline V gene are SGHNT and YYREEE (reference sequence). The length of the CDR3 is 15 residues. Trimming pared 4 bases from V and 4 bases from J, leaving 17 bases between. The CDR3 DNA follows: TGTGCCAGCAGCCCCGGTGGGAGGGGGGGAGAGACCCAGTACTTC. It translates to CASSPGGRGGETQYF. The variable domain in full, completed from reference TRBV5-4 and TRBJ2-5, reads ETGVTQSPTHLIKTRGQQVTLRCSSQSGHNTVSWYQQALGQGPQFIFQYYREEENGRGNFPPRFSGLQFPNYSSELNVNALELDDSALYLCASSPGGRGGETQYFGPGTRLLVL.

The J gene is TRBJ2-1, the V gene TRBV2; a weak D match, TRBD1 (5 bases). The germline gives CDR1 SNHLY, CDR2 FYNNEI. CDR3 length: 15 residues. V was shortened by 8 bases and J by 3 bases, with 17 bases between the two germline ends. Here the CDR3 reads CASVRGRLVYNEQFF. The CDR3 nucleotides are TGTGCCAGCGTAAGGGGCAGATTGGTCTACAATGAGCAGTTCTTC.

This rearrangement joins TRBV2 to TRBJ2-7, with 9 nucleotides matching TRBD1. V trimming: 5 bases; J trimming: 7 bases; junction bases outside the gene matches: 12. CDR3 size: 15 residues. Germline V gives CDR1 SNHLY, CDR2 FYNNEI. The CDR3 DNA is TGTGCCAGCAGTACGTCCGGGACAGGGAACCAAGAGCAGTACTTC. Residues: CASSTSGTGNQEQYF.

V and J are TRBV6-5 and TRBJ2-7, with 7 bases matching TRBD1. The CDR3 loop spans 14 amino acids. With 6 bases clipped from V and 2 bases from J, the junction kept 7 bases outside the gene matches. CDR1 and CDR2 from the germline V gene are MNHEY and SVGAGI. CDR3 sequence reads: CASRAYGTAYEQYF. DNA of the CDR3: TGTGCCAGCAGGGCCTACGGGACAGCCTACGAGCAGTACTTC.

The chain links TRBV19 to TRBJ2-1, with 9 bases aligning to TRBD2. Trimming removed 4 bases from V and 6 bases from J; junction bases left unmatched: 10. The CDR3 has 16 residues. Germline-derived CDR1 and CDR2 are LNHDA and SQIVND (reference sequence). This CDR3 reads CASSTLAGDAGNEQFF. The CDR3 region has the DNA TGTGCCAGTAGTACCTTAGCGGGAGACGCTGGCAATGAGCAGTTCTTC.

CDR3 DNA sequence: TGTGCCAGCAGTCCAACTAGCGGGGTAACCTACGAGCAGTACTTC. It codes for CASSPTSGVTYEQYF. The V gene is TRBV28, the J gene TRBJ2-7; TRBD2 aligns across 10 bases. CDR1 is MDHEN, CDR2 SYDVKM, per germline. Trimming cost V 5 bases and J 2 bases; bases outside gene matches: 6. CDR3 size: 15 residues.

This chain connects TRBV5-1 to TRBJ2-1, with D maybe TRBD2 (6 bases). The V end lost 4 bases, the J end lost 6 bases, and 14 bases lay between the germline ends. CDR1 and CDR2 from the germline V gene are SGHRS and YFSETQ. The CDR3 has 14 residues. CDR3 region: CASSEGRSGNEQFF. CDR3 DNA: TGCGCCAGCAGCGAAGGGAGGTCCGGCAATGAGCAGTTCTTC.

Only a few counts were recorded for this clone. This chain joins TRBV30 and TRBJ1-6; D remains ambiguous. Germline assignment: CDR1 GTSNPN and CDR2 SVGIG (reference sequence). There are 14 residues in the CDR3. Deletions cut 0 bases from V and 7 bases from J, with 10 bases between. CDR3 nucleotide sequence: TGTGCCTGGAGTGTACTGACTGAGAATTCACCCCTCCACTTT. Protein: CAWSVLTENSPLHF.